The 10 T cell receptor beta chains below all came from one sample that was sequenced in a study of regulatory T cells in long-lasting Graves disease. iRepertoire HTBI primers and Arm-PCR of CDR3 regions built TCR beta libraries. Each CDR3 protein gets one entry after TCRdb re-called the multiplex PCR reads with MiXCR. Here the sample spans approximately 690,000 distinct CDR3 sequences, 25% to 35% being singletons. Time point denoted: persistent/refractory GD, antithyroid drugs over 5 years with positive TRAb. The TCR library was prepared using RNA isolated from PBMCs. The material sequenced was peripheral blood mononuclear cells (PBMCs), taken when the disease was refractory, from a patient treated with antithyroid drugs. These receptor sequences come from a female donor with Graves disease.

This clonotype turned up a few times. The rearrangement joins TRBV11-2 to TRBJ1-6; no firm D call. Per germline, CDR1 SGHAT and CDR2 FQNNGV. V was cut by 2 bases and J by 4 bases, with 9 bases left in between. The CDR3 is 15 residues long. The CDR3: CASSLWPQYNSPLHF. Here the CDR3 DNA reads TGTGCCAGCAGCTTATGGCCGCAATATAATTCACCCCTCCACTTT.

The chain combines TRBV5-5 with TRBJ1-2; D possibly corresponds to TRBD1 (5 bases). The germline CDR1 and CDR2 sequences are SGHKS and YYEKEE (reference sequence). The V and J ends lost 0 bases and 8 bases respectively, with 11 bases between them. This CDR3 is 13 amino acids long. CDR3 in DNA: TGTGCCAGCAGCTTGGCAGCAGGGAAAGGCTACACCTTC. Translating it yields CASSLAAGKGYTF. Full variable domain (remainder filled in from reference TRBV5-5 and TRBJ1-2): DAGVTQSPTHLIKTRGQQVTLRCSPISGHKSVSWYQQVLGQGPQFIFQYYEKEERGRGNFPDRFSARQFPNYSSELNVNALLLGDSALYLCASSLAAGKGYTFGSGTRLTVV.

This chain links TRBV5-1 with TRBJ2-1; 10 bases fit TRBD2. The CDR3 totals 15 residues. Germline V gives CDR1 SGHRS, CDR2 YFSETQ. V dropped 0 bases and J dropped 8; count of bases not matched to a gene: 5. CDR3 DNA sequence: TGCGCCAGCAGCTTGGACACTAGCGGGACGGATGAGCAGTTCTTC. Its protein is CASSLDTSGTDEQFF.

V gene TRBV20-1 combines with J gene TRBJ2-5; perhaps TRBD2 as D (5 bases). The CDR3 runs to 15 residues. Trimming stripped 4 bases from V and 4 bases from J, with 19 bases between. Germline CDR1 reads DFQATT; CDR2 reads SNEGSKA (reference sequence). CDR3 DNA sequence: TGCAGTGCTAAGGCCTCTTACGGGGTAGTAGAGACCCAGTACTTC. This translates into CSAKASYGVVETQYF.

This chain uses TRBV20-1 with TRBJ1-1, with D perhaps matching TRBD1 (6 bases). The germline V gene has CDR1 DFQATT and CDR2 SNEGSKA (reference sequence). This CDR3 is built from 15 residues. Trimming took 0 bases from V and 0 from J, leaving 11 bases between them. The CDR3 DNA sequence: TGCAGTGCTAGAGATAAGGGACAACTGAACACTGAAGCTTTCTTT. This gives the protein CSARDKGQLNTEAFF.

The chain employs TRBV7-9 and TRBJ1-2, with a weak D call TRBD1 (5 bases). Per the germline V gene, CDR1 is SEHNR and CDR2 is FQNEAQ (reference sequence). The CDR3 runs to 14 residues. The germline V and J ends were trimmed by 0 bases and 3 bases, with 8 bases remaining between them. The CDR3 DNA reads as TGTGCCAGCAGCTTAGCGCAGACAGACTATGGCTACACCTTC. Protein: CASSLAQTDYGYTF.

This clonotype was picked up a small number of times. The J gene is TRBJ1-2, the V gene TRBV4-1, with D uncertain. The V and J ends lost 0 bases and 13 bases respectively, with 18 bases between them. The germline V gene has CDR1 MGHRA and CDR2 YSYEKL. The CDR3 has 14 residues. The CDR3 loop is CASSQDLQGLVSTF. In nucleotides, the CDR3 is TGCGCCAGCAGCCAAGATTTACAAGGCCTAGTCAGCACCTTC.

The V call is TRBV10-3, the J call TRBJ2-2, with TRBD2 as a possible D gene (5 bases). CDR1 ENHRY and CDR2 SYGVKD come from the germline V gene. CDR3 length: 15 residues. V was pared by 2 bases and J by 0 bases, with 7 bases between. The CDR3 spells CAISEGGANTGELFF. In nucleotides, the CDR3 is TGTGCCATCAGTGAGGGAGGTGCGAACACCGGGGAGCTGTTTTTT.

This clonotype showed up just a few times. The V call is TRBV29-1, the J call TRBJ2-7; D tentatively fits TRBD1 or TRBD2 (5 bases each). This CDR3 is built from 13 residues. Germline CDR1 SQVTM, CDR2 ANQGSEA. Trimming cost V 5 bases and J 7 bases, with 18 bases left between them. The CDR3 protein is CSVTGDGRVEQYF. For the CDR3, the DNA is TGCAGCGTTACTGGGGACGGCCGGGTAGAGCAGTACTTC.

As for this clonotype: The germline gene is not matched at one end of the junction; a read error may be the cause. The chain joins TRBV29-1 to TRBJ1-1; no definite D call. CDR1 SQVTM and CDR2 ANQGSEA come from the germline V gene. This CDR3 has 14 amino acids. This CDR3 is CGVDITELNTEAFF. The DNA for the CDR3 is TGCGGCGTCGATATTACAGAGTTGAACACTGAAGCTTTCTTT.